This T cell receptor (beta chain) was obtained from a study of blood T cells in healthy people across ages (dated by TCRdb to between 2014 and 2017). Describing the broader study: In model experiments, template switching captured about one uniquely barcoded TCR beta cDNA molecule for every two T cells. Using deep sequencing normalized with unique cDNA molecular identifiers, the study measured how TCR beta repertoire diversity changes with age. Four age groups were formed from the donors: young (average about 17 years), middle-aged (approximately 42), aged (around 68) and long-lived (less than 85). To avoid experimental bias, donors of different ages were spread randomly across the sequencing lanes. The study analyzed two additional independent replicas of 1 million unique cDNA reads from the same blood draw for two donors, one aged 18 to 29 and one aged 80 or older.

There are a few counts of this clonotype. Its cognate antigen has yet to be identified. The sample holds no much larger clone one base away, and base qualities are not on file. Systemically healthy Caucasian individuals from Russia, about 38 in total and aged roughly 6 to 95 years, were included as donors. Each donor gave approximately 10 milliliters of peripheral blood, collected into EDTA-treated Vacutainer tubes. Ficoll-Paque density-gradient centrifugation was used to isolate PBMCs, with at least 7 million obtained per sample. Total RNA was extracted from PBMCs with Trizol reagent, with at least 6 micrograms obtained per sample. For every donor, flow cytometry on a PBMC aliquot measured the percentage of naive CD45RAhigh/CD27high T cells. The protocol used for the library was 5' RACE. Sequencer: Illumina HiSeq 2500. A second PCR of roughly 7 to 12 cycles was performed with a sample-barcoded 5' primer and a J-beta primer mix. A unique molecular identifier was introduced onto each TCR beta cDNA molecule by a template-switch 5' adaptor carrying 12 random nucleotides. At least 2.5 million CDR3-containing paired-end reads were obtained from each sample. The Mint cDNA synthesis kit, primed by a TRBC-specific oligonucleotide, was used to synthesize first-strand cDNA from all RNA. Following uracil-DNA glycosylase treatment, a first 18-cycle PCR with universal primers M1SS and BC2_uni_R was performed on all cDNA. The source study handled its data this way. For normalization, 1 million high-quality reads, each with a distinct molecular identifier, were randomly selected from each sample. Instead of being binned into consensus sequences, reads that shared molecular identifiers were thrown out. MiTCR, run with a Q25 quality threshold and the strictest error-elimination algorithm, handled CDR3 identification, clonotype clustering and error correction. A nonparametric unseen species model using Euler transformation provided a lower-bound estimate of total TCR beta diversity. The public reads were reanalyzed by TCRdb: fastp trimming at Q25, MiXCR alignment, in-frame beta chains only. Rows matching on CDR3 protein sequence are summarized as one entry with the most common DNA and genes. The V and J calls come from TCRdb's annotation, not from the publication. This sample is represented by 1.5 million or so distinct CDR3 sequences; roughly 40% of them were singletons. Jointly, the top ten make up 7.9% of the sample.

Broad study findings and their caveats: Observed TCR beta diversity per million T cells fell roughly linearly with age, and a significant reduction was already apparent by age around 39. Because profiling used bulk unsorted PBMCs, naive and antigen-experienced compartments could not be compared conclusively. Observed TCR beta diversity correlated strongly with the percentage of naive T cells measured by flow cytometry. Compared with the aged group, the long-lived group had more naive CD4+ T cells, fewer expanded clones and increased TCR diversity, a pattern suggesting age selection. Estimates of total diversity based on one million sequenced T cells were considered lower bounds and underestimates. Because the CMV infection status of the donors was unknown, age-related changes in expanded clonotypes may potentially have been confounded.

Relative to germline, V is 3 bases shorter and J is 2 bases shorter, with 13 bases between their ends. There are 15 amino acids in the CDR3, from cysteine to phenylalanine inclusive. Only the CDR3 portion is preserved as DNA: 45 bases, with reading frame beginning at the first base. CDR1 and CDR2 are drawn from the germline V gene: MGHRA, YSYEKL. The specimen was blood. This TCR derives from a young woman in good health. This chain is built from TRBV4-1 and TRBJ1-2; no D gene can be assigned with confidence. The nucleotides read TGCGCCAGCAGCCAGACTCTGACGGAGAACTATGGCTACACCTTC. This yields the protein CASSQTLTENYGYTF.